This T cell receptor (beta chain) was recorded in a study of PD-L1 blockade in urothelial cancer. The CDR3 totals 15 residues. Trimming took 5 bases from V and 0 from J, leaving 10 bases between them. The germline gives CDR1 MNHNS, CDR2 SASEGT. Every PCR got spiked synthetic TCR analog templates. Measured with immunoSEQ multiplex PCR; TCRdb has only the in-frame clones, and not every one. This table holds 70,000 to 95,000 clones, 80% to 90% found once. Time point given: pretreatment peripheral blood. This TCR came from a woman aged 80 or over with urothelial cancer. The sequencing here drew on PBMCs, taken around atezolizumab (anti-PD-L1) treatment. This sequence joins TRBV6-1 and TRBJ1-4; weak D call: TRBD1 (6 bases). The CDR3 loop is CASSTGTTTNEKLFF. CDR3 in DNA: TGTGCCAGCAGTACTGGGACAACAACTAATGAAAAACTGTTTTTT.